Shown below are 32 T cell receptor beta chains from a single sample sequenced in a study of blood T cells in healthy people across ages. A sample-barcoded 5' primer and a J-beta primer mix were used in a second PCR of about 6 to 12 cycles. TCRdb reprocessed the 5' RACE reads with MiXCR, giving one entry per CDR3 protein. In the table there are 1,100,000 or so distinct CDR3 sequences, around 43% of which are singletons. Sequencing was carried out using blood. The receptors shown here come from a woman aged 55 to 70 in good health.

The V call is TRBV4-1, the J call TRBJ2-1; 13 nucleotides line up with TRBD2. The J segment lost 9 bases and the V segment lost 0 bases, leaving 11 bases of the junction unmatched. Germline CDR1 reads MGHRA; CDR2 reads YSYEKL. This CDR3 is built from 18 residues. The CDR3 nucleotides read TGCGCCAGCAGCCAAGATTCCCCCGGGACTAGCGGGATTTCTGAGCAGTTCTTC. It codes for CASSQDSPGTSGISEQFF.

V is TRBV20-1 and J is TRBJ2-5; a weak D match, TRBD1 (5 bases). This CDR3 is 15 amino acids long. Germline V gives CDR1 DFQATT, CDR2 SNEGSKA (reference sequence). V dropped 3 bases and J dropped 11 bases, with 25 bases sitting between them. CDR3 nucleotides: TGCAGTGCTAGTCGACAGACCACCCTGGACAATGAGCAGTACTTC. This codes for CSASRQTTLDNEQYF.

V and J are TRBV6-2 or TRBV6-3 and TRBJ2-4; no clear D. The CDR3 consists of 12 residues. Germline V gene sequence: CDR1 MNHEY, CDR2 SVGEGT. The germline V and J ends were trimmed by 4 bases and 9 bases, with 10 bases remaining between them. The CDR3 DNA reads TGTGCCAGCAGTTTAAATAGCATCATTCAGTACTTC. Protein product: CASSLNSIIQYF.

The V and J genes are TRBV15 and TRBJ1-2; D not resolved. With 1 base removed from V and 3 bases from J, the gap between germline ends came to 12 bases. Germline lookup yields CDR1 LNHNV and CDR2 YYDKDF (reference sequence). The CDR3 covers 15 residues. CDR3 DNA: TGTGCCACCAGCAGAGTTGGCAGGAGAGACTATGGCTACACCTTC. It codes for CATSRVGRRDYGYTF.

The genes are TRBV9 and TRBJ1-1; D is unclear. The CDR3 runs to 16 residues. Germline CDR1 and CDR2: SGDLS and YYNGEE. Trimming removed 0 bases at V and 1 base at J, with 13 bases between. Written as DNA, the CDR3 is TGTGCCAGCAGCGTAGTATCGGAGGTGACGAACACTGAAGCTTTCTTT. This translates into CASSVVSEVTNTEAFF.

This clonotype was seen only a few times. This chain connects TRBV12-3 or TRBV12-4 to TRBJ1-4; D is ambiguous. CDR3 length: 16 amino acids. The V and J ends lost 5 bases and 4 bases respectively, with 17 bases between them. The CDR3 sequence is CASSEVVGVGNEKLFF. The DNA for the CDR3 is TGTGCCAGCAGTGAGGTAGTGGGTGTAGGTAATGAAAAACTGTTTTTT.

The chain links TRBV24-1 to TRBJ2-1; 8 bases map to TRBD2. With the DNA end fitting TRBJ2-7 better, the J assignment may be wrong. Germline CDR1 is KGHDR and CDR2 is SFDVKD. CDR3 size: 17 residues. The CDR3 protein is CATSDLAPGGSHNEQYF. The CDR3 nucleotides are TGTGCCACCAGTGATTTAGCACCGGGGGGGTCCCACAATGAGCAGTACTTC.

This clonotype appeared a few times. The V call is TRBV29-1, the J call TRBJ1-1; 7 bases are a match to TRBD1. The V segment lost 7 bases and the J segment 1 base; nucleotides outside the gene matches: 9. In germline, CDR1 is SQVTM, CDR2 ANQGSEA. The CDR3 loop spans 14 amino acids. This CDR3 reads CSGTPGQKNTEAFF. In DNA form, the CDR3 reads TGCAGCGGAACCCCGGGACAGAAGAACACTGAAGCTTTCTTT. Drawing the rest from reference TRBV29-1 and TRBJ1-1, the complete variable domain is SAVISQKPSRDICQRGTSLTIQCQVDSQVTMMFWYRQQPGQSLTLIATANQGSEATYESGFVIDKFPISRPNLTFSTLTVSNMSPEDSSIYLCSGTPGQKNTEAFFGQGTRLTVV.

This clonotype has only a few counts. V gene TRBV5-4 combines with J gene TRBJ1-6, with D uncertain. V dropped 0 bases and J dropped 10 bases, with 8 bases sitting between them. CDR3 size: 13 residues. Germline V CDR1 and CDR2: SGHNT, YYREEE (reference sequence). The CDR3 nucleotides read TGTGCCAGCAGCTTGGATAGGGAGTCACCCCTCCACTTT. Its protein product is CASSLDRESPLHF. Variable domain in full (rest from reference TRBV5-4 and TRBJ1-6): ETGVTQSPTHLIKTRGQQVTLRCSSQSGHNTVSWYQQALGQGPQFIFQYYREEENGRGNFPPRFSGLQFPNYSSELNVNALELDDSALYLCASSLDRESPLHFGNGTRLTVT.

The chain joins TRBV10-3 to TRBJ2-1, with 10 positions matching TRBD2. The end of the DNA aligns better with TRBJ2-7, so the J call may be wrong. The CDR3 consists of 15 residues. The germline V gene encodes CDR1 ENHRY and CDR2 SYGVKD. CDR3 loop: CAISEKGLAFNEQYF. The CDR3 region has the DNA TGTGCCATCAGCGAAAAGGGACTAGCGTTCAATGAGCAGTACTTC.

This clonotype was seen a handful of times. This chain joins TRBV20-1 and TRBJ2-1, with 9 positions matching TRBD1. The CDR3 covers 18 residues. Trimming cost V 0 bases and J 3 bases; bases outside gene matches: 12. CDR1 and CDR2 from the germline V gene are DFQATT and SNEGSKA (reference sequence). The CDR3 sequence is CSARDGTGIVPLYNEQFF. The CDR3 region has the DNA TGCAGTGCTAGAGATGGGACAGGGATCGTCCCTCTCTACAATGAGCAGTTCTTC.

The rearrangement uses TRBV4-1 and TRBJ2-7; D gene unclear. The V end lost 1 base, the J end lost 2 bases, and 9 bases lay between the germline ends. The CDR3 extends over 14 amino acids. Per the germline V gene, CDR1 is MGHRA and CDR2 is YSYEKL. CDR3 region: CASSQGALTYEQYF. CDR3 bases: TGCGCCAGCAGCCAAGGAGCCCTGACCTACGAGCAGTACTTC.

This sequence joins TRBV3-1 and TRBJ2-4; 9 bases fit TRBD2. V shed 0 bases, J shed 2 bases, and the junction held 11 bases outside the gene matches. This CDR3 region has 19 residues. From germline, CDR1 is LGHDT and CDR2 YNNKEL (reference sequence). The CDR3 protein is CASSQDRGGSGSSKNIQYF. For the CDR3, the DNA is TGTGCCAGCAGCCAAGATCGGGGGGGTAGCGGGAGTTCCAAAAACATTCAGTACTTC.

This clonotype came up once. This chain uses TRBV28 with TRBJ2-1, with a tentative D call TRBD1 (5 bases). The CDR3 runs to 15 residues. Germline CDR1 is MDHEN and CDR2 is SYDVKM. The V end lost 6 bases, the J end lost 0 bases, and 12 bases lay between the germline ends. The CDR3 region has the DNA TGTGCCAGCAGGGAAGACAGTAGCTCCTACAATGAGCAGTTCTTC. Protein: CASREDSSSYNEQFF.

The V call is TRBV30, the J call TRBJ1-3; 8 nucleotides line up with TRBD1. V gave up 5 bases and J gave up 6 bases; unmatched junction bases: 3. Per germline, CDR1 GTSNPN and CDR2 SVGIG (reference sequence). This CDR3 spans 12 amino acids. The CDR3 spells CAWGTGPNTIYF. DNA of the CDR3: TGTGCCTGGGGGACAGGCCCAAACACCATATATTTT.

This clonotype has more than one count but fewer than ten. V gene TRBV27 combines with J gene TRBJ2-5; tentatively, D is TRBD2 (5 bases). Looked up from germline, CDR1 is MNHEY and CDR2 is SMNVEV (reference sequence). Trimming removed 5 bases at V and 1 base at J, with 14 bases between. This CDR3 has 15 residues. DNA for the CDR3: TGTGCCAGCAGTGTAGTCAGGAGGAGCCAAGAGACCCAGTACTTC. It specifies CASSVVRRSQETQYF.

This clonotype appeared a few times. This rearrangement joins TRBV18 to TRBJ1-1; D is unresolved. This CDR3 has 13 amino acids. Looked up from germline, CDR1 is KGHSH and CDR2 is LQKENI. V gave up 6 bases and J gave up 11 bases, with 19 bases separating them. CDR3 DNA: TGTGCCAGCTCTCCCGGGTCATCCCTGAGCGCTTTCTTT. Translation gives CASSPGSSLSAFF.

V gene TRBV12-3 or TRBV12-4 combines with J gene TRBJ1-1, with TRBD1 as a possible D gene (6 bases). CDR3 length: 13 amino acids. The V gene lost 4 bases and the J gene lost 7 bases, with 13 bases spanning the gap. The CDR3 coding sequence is TGTGCCAGCAGTTCCGATTTACAGGGTGAAGCTTTCTTT. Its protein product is CASSSDLQGEAFF.

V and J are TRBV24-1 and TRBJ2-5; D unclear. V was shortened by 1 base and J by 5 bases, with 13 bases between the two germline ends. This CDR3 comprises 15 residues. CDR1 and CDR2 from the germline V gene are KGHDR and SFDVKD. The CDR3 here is CATSDLPQVGETQYF. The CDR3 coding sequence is TGTGCCACCAGTGATTTACCCCAGGTCGGGGAGACCCAGTACTTC.

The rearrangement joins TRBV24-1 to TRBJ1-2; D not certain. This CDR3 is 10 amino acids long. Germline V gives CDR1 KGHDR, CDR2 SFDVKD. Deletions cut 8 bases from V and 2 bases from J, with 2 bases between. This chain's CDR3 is CATTNYGYTF. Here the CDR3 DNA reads TGTGCCACCACCAACTATGGCTACACCTTC.

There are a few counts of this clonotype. Here the CDR3 DNA reads TGTGCCAGCAGTAAGACAGCGGGGAACAATCAGCCCCAGCATTTT. It translates to CASSKTAGNNQPQHF. The chain links TRBV27 to TRBJ1-5; D is perhaps TRBD1 (5 bases). This CDR3 is built from 15 residues. V gave up 5 bases and J gave up 3 bases, with 14 bases separating them. Germline-derived CDR1 and CDR2 are MNHEY and SMNVEV (reference sequence).

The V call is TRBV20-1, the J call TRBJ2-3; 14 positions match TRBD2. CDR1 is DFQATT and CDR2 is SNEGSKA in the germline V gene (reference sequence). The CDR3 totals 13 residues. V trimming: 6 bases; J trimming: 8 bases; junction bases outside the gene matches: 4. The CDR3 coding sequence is TGCAGTGCGAGGACTAGCGGGAGGAGTACGCAGTATTTT. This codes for CSARTSGRSTQYF.

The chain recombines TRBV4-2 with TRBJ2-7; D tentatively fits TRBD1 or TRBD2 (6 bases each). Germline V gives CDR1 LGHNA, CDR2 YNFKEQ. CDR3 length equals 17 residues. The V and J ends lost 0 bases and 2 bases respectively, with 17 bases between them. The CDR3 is CASSQEGGYSTPYEQYF. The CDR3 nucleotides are TGTGCCAGCAGCCAAGAAGGGGGGTATAGTACCCCCTACGAGCAGTACTTC.

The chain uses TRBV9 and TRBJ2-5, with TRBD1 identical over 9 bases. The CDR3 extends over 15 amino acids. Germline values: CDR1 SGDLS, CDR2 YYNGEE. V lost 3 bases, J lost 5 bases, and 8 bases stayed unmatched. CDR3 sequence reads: CASSAGTGRVETQYF. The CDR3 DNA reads TGTGCCAGCAGCGCGGGGACAGGGAGGGTTGAGACCCAGTACTTC.

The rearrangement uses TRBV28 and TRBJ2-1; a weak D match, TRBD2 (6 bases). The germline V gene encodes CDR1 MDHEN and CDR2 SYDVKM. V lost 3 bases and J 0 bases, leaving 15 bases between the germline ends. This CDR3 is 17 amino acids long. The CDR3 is CASSFPPETSSYNEQFF. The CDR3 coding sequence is TGTGCCAGCAGTTTTCCCCCCGAGACTAGCTCCTACAATGAGCAGTTCTTC.

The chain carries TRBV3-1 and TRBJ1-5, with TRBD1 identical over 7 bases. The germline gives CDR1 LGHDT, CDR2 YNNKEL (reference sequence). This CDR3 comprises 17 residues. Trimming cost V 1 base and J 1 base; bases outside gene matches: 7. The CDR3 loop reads CASSQVLMTGSNQPQHF. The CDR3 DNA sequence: TGTGCCAGCAGCCAAGTCCTTATGACAGGGAGCAATCAGCCCCAGCATTTT.

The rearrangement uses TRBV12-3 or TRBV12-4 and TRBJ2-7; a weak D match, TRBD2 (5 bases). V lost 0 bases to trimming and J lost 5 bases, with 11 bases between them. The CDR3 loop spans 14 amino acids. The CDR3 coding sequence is TGTGCCAGCAGTTTAGCCGGGGTCACCCACGAGCAGTACTTC. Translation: CASSLAGVTHEQYF.

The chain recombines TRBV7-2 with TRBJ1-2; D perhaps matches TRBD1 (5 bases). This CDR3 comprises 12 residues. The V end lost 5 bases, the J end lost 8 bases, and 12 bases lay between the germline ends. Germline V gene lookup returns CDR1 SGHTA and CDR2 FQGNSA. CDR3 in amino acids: CASSPWGGGYTF. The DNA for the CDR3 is TGTGCCAGCAGCCCCTGGGGGGGGGGCTACACCTTC.

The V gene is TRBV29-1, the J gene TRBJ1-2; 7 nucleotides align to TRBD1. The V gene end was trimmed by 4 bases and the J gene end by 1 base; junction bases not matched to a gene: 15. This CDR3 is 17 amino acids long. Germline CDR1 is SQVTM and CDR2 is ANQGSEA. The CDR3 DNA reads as TGCAGCGTTGTAATTTTAGCCGGGACAGATTTTAACTATGGCTACACCTTC. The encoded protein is CSVVILAGTDFNYGYTF.

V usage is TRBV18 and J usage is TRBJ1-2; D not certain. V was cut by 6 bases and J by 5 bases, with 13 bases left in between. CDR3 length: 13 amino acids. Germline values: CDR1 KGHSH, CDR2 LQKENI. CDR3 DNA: TGTGCCAGCTCCGAGTCGGTCCTTTATGGCTACACCTTC. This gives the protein CASSESVLYGYTF.

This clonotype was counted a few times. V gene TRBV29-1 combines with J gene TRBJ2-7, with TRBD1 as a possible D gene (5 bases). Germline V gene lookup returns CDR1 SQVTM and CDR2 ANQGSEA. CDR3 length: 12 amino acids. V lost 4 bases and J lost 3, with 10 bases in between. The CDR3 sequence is CSVGNTGYEQYF. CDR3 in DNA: TGCAGCGTTGGGAACACAGGCTACGAGCAGTACTTC.

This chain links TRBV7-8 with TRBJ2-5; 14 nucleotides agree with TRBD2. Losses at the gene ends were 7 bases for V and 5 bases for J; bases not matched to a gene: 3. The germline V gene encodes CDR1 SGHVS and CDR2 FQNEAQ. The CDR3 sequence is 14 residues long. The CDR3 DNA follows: TGTGCCAGCACCCGGACTAGCGGGAGGGAGACCCAGTACTTC. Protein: CASTRTSGRETQYF. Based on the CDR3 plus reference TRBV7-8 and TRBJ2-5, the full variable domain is GAGVSQSPRYKVAKRGQDVALRCDPISGHVSLFWYQQALGQGPEFLTYFQNEAQLDKSGLPSDRFFAERPEGSVSTLKIQRTQQEDSAVYLCASTRTSGRETQYFGPGTRLLVL.